One and the same sample provided the 4 T cell receptor beta chains below, sequenced in a study of CD8+CD57+ T cells in acquired aplastic anemia (dated by TCRdb to 2017 to 2018). Expansion of CD8+CD57+ cells had been shown by flow cytometry in the patients chosen for sequencing. This sample was sequenced with an Illumina HiSeq 2000. Profiling of TCR beta VDJ combinations and CDR3 sequences used genomic DNA as the template. The public reads were quality trimmed at Q25 with fastp and then assembled into clones with MiXCR by TCRdb, keeping productive beta chains. Records with the same CDR3 protein are collapsed into one entry carrying the most frequent genes and DNA. Here the sample has 75,000 to 100,000 distinct CDR3 sequences; 55% to 75% occur a single time. The top ten clonotypes cover 65% of the sample. The specimen sequenced was sorted CD4+, CD8+, or CD8+CD57+ T cells (not recorded which) from PBMCs. These receptors were collected from a human donor with aplastic anemia.

The rearrangement uses TRBV19 and TRBJ1-2; the D gene is possibly TRBD1 (6 bases). CDR1 LNHDA and CDR2 SQIVND come from the germline V gene (reference sequence). The germline V and J ends were trimmed by 5 bases and 4 bases, with 17 bases remaining between them. The CDR3 spans 15 residues. CDR3 DNA sequence: TGTGCCAGTAGTTCGGCGGTCGGGGGGCCCTATGGCTACACCTTC. This encodes CASSSAVGGPYGYTF.

The V call is TRBV25-1, the J call TRBJ2-3; a weak D match, TRBD2 (6 bases). The CDR3 has 14 residues. Trimming removed 6 bases at V and 1 base at J, with 11 bases between. CDR1 and CDR2 from the germline V gene are MGHDK and SYGVNS. CDR3 residues: CASRVGRGTDTQYF. The CDR3 bases are TGTGCCAGCAGAGTCGGGAGAGGCACAGATACGCAGTATTTT.

The chain uses TRBV20-1 and TRBJ2-7, with a weak D call TRBD1 (6 bases). This CDR3 has 14 residues. The V end was cut by 6 bases, the J end by 3 bases, with 18 bases between. The germline gives CDR1 DFQATT, CDR2 SNEGSKA (reference sequence). The CDR3 protein is CSAYTQGFGYEQYF. The CDR3, as DNA: TGCAGTGCCTATACTCAGGGGTTCGGCTACGAGCAGTACTTC.

The gene calls are TRBV20-1 and TRBJ2-7; D perhaps matches TRBD1 (6 bases). V gave up 5 bases and J gave up 5 bases, with 28 bases separating them. CDR3 size: 17 residues. Per germline, CDR1 DFQATT and CDR2 SNEGSKA (reference sequence). CDR3 region: CSASIIKTGSKEDEQYF. The CDR3 region has the DNA TGCAGTGCTTCGATAATTAAAACAGGGTCGAAGGAGGACGAGCAGTACTTC.